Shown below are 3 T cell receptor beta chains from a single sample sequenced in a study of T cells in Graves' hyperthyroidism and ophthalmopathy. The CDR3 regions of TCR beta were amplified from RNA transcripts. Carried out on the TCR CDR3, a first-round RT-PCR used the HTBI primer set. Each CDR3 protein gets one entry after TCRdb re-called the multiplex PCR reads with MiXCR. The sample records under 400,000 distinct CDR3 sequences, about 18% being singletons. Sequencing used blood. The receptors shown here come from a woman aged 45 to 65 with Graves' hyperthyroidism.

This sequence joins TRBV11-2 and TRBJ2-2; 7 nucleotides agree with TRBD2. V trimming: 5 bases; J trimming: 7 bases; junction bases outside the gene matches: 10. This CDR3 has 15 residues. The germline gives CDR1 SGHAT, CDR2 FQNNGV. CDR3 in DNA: TGTGCCAGCAGCCGGTTAACTAGCGAGGACGGGGAGCTGTTTTTT. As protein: CASSRLTSEDGELFF.

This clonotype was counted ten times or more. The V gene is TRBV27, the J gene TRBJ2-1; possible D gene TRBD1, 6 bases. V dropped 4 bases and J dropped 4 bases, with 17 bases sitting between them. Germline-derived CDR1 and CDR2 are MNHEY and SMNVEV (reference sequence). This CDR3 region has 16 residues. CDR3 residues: CASSWLGDKPYNEQFF. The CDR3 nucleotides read TGTGCCAGCAGTTGGTTGGGGGACAAACCGTACAATGAGCAGTTCTTC.

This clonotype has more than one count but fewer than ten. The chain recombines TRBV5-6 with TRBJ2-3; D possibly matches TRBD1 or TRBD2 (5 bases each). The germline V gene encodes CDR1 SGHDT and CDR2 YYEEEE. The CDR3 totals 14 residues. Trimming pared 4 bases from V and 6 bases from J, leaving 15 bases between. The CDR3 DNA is TGTGCCAGCAGCCCGGACATCCCGGGGGATACGCAGTATTTT. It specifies CASSPDIPGDTQYF.